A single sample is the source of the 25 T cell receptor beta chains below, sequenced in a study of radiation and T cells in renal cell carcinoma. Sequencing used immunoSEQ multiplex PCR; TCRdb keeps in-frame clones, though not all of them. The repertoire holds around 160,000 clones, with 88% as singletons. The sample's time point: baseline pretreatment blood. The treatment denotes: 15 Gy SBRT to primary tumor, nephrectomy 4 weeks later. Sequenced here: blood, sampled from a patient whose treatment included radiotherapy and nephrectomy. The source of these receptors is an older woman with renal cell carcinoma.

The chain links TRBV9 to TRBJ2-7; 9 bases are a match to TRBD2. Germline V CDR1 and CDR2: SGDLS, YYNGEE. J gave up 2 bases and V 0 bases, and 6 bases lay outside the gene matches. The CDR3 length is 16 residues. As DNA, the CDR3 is TGTGCCAGCAGCGTAGACCGAGCGGGGGGCACCTACGAGCAGTACTTC. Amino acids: CASSVDRAGGTYEQYF.

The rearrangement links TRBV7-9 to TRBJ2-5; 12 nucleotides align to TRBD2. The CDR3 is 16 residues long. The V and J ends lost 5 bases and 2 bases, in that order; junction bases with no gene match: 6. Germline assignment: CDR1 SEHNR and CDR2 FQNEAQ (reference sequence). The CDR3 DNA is TGTGCCAGCAGCCCACTAGCGGGGGGCTTTCAAGAGACCCAGTACTTC. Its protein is CASSPLAGGFQETQYF. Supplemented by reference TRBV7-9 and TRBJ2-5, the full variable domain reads DTGVSQNPRHKITKRGQNVTFRCDPISEHNRLYWYRQTLGQGPEFLTYFQNEAQLEKSRLLSDRFSAERPKGSFSTLEIQRTEQGDSAMYLCASSPLAGGFQETQYFGPGTRLLVL.

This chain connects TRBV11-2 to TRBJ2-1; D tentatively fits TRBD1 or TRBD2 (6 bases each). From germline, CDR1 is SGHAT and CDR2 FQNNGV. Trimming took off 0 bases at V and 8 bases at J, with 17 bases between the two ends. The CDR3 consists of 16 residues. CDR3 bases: TGTGCCAGCAGCTTAGAAGGGGGACGGGGGTTATATGAGCAGTTCTTC. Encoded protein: CASSLEGGRGLYEQFF.

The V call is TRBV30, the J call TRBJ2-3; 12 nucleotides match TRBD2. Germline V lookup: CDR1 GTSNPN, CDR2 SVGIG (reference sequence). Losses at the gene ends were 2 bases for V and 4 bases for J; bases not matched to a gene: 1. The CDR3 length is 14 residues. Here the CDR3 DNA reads TGTGCCTGGAGTTCTAGCGGGGGGGCAGATACGCAGTATTTT. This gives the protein CAWSSSGGADTQYF.

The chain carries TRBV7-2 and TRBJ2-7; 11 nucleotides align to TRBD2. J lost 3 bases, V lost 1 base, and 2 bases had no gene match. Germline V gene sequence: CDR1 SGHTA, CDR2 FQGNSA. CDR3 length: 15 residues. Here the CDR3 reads CASSLVGLADYEQYF. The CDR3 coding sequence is TGTGCCAGCAGCTTAGTGGGACTAGCGGACTACGAGCAGTACTTC.

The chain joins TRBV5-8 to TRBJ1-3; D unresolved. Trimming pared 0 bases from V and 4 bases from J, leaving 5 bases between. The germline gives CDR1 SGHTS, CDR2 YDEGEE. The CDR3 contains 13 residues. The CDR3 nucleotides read TGTGCCAGCAGCTTGGGTCTGGGAAACACCATATATTTT. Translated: CASSLGLGNTIYF.

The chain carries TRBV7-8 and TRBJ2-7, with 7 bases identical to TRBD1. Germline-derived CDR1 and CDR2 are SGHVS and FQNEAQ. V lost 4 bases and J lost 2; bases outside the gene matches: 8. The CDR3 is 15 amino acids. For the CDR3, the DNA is TGTGCCAGCAGCTCCAATCGACAGGGCCCCTACGAGCAGTACTTC. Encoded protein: CASSSNRQGPYEQYF.

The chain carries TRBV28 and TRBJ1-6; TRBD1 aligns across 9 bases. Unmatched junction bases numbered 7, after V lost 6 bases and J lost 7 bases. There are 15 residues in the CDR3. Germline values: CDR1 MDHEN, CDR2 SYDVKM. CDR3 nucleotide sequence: TGTGCCAGCAGCCGTAACAGGGGGCCGAATTCACCCCTCCACTTT. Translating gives CASSRNRGPNSPLHF.

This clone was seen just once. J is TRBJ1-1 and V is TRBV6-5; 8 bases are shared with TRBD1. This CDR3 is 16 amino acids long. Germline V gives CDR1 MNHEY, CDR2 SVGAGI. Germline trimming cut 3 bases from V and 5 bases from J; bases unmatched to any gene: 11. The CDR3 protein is CASSYHPTGAYTEAFF. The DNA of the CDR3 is TGTGCCAGCAGTTATCATCCGACAGGGGCATATACTGAAGCTTTCTTT.

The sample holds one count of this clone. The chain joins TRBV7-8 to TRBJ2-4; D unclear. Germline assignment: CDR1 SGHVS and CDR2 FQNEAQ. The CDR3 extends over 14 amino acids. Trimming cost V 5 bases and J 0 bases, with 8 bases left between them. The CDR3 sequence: CASSADLAKNIQYF. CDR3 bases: TGTGCCAGCAGCGCCGATCTAGCCAAAAACATTCAGTACTTC.

DNA for the CDR3: TGCGCCAGCAGTGAGTCCTACAATGAAGCTTTCTTT. Residues: CASSESYNEAFF. This sequence joins TRBV10-2 and TRBJ1-1; D is undetermined. V was shortened by 0 bases and J by 7 bases, with 6 bases between the two germline ends. The CDR3 contains 12 residues. Germline V lookup: CDR1 WSHSY, CDR2 SAAADI.

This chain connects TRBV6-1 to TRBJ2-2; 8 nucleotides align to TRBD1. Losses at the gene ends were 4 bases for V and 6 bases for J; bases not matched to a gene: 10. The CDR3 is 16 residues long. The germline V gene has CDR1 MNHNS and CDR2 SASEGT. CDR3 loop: CASSAPDRVGPGELFF. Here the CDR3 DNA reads TGTGCCAGCAGTGCCCCGGACAGGGTCGGTCCCGGGGAGCTGTTTTTT.

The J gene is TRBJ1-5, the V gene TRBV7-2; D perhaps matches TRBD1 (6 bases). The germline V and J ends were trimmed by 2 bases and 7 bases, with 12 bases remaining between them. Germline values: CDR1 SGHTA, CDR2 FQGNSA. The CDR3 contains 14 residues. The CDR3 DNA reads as TGTGCCAGCAGCTTAAGGGGGGAGGAGCAGCCCCAGCATTTT. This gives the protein CASSLRGEEQPQHF.

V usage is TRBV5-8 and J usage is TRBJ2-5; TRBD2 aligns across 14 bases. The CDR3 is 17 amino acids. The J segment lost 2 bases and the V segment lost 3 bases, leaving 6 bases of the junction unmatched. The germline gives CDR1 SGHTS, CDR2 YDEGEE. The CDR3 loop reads CASSSGLAGGTQETQYF. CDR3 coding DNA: TGTGCCAGCAGCTCCGGACTAGCGGGGGGAACTCAAGAGACCCAGTACTTC.

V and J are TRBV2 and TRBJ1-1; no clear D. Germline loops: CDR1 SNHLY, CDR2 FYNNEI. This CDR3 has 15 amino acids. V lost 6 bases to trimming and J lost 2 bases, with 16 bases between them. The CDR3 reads CASRTSPDVNTEAFF. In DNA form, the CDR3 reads TGTGCCAGCAGGACCTCGCCAGACGTCAACACTGAAGCTTTCTTT. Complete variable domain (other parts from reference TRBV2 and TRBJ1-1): EPEVTQTPSHQVTQMGQEVILRCVPISNHLYFYWYRQILGQKVEFLVSFYNNEISEKSEIFDDQFSVERPDGSNFTLKIRSTKLEDSAMYFCASRTSPDVNTEAFFGQGTRLTVV.

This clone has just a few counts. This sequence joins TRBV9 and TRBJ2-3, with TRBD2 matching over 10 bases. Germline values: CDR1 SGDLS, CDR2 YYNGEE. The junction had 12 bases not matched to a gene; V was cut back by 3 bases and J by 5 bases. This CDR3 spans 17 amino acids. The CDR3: CASSAIAGGGRGDTQYF. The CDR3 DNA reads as TGTGCCAGCAGCGCAATAGCGGGGGGAGGAAGAGGAGATACGCAGTATTTT.

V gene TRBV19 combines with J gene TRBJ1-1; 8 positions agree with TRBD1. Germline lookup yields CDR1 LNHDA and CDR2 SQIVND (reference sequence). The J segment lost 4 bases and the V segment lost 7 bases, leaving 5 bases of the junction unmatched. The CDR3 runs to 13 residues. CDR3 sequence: CASIGDRPTEAFF. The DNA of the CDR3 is TGTGCCAGTATTGGGGACAGGCCCACTGAAGCTTTCTTT.

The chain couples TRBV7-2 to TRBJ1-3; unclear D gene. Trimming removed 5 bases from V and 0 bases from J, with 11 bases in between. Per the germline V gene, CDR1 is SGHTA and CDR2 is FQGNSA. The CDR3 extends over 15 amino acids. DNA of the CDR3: TGTGCCAGCAGCCACCGGAGTCTCTCTGGAAACACCATATATTTT. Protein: CASSHRSLSGNTIYF.

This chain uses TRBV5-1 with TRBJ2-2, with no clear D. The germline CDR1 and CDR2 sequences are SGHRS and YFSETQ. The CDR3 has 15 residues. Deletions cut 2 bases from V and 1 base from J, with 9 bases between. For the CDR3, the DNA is TGCGCCAGCAGCTTACTGGCACAGAACACCGGGGAGCTGTTTTTT. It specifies CASSLLAQNTGELFF. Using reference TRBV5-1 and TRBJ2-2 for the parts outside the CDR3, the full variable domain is KAGVTQTPRYLIKTRGQQVTLSCSPISGHRSVSWYQQTPGQGLQFLFEYFSETQRNKGNFPGRFSGRQFSNSRSEMNVSTLELGDSALYLCASSLLAQNTGELFFGEGSRLTVL.

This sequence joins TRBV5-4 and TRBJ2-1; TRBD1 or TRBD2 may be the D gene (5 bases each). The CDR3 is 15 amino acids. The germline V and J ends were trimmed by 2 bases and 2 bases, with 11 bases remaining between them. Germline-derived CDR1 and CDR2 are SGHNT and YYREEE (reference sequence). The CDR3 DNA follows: TGTGCCAGCAGCTTTCAGGGAGTTGCCTACAATGAGCAGTTCTTC. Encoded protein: CASSFQGVAYNEQFF.

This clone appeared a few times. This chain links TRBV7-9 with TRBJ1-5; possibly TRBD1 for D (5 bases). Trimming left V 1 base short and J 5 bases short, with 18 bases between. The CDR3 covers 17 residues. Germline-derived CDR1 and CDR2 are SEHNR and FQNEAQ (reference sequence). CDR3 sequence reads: CASSLGLPRGKDQPQHF. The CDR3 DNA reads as TGTGCCAGCAGCTTAGGTCTGCCAAGGGGAAAGGATCAGCCCCAGCATTTT.

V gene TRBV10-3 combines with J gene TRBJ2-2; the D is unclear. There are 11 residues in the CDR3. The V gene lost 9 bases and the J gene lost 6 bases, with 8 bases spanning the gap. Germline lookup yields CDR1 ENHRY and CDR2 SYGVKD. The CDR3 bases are TGTGCCATGGAAAGTTCCGGGGAGCTGTTTTTT. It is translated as CAMESSGELFF.

Here the CDR3 DNA reads TGTGCCAGTAGTACCGGACAGGGAGGACAGCCCCAGCATTTT. Translation: CASSTGQGGQPQHF. The chain joins TRBV19 to TRBJ1-5; 8 bases align to TRBD1. Germline CDR1 and CDR2: LNHDA and SQIVND (reference sequence). V trimming: 4 bases; J trimming: 7 bases; junction bases outside the gene matches: 6. The CDR3 has 14 amino acids. The full variable domain, in which reference TRBV19 and TRBJ1-5 provide the parts outside the CDR3, is DGGITQSPKYLFRKEGQNVTLSCEQNLNHDAMYWYRQDPGQGLRLIYYSQIVNDFQKGDIAEGYSVSREKKESFPLTVTSAQKNPTAFYLCASSTGQGGQPQHFGDGTRLSIL.

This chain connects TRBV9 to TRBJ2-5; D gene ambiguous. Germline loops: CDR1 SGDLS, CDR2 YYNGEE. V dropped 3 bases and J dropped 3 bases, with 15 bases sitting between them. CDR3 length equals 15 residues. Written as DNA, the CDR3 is TGTGCCAGCAGCGAGTCCCCGTCTTTAGAAGAGACCCAGTACTTC. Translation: CASSESPSLEETQYF.

In DNA form, the CDR3 reads TGCGCCAGCAGCGCCGGACAGGCCACCTACGAGCAGTACTTC. Translation: CASSAGQATYEQYF. V gene TRBV5-1 combines with J gene TRBJ2-7; 7 bases are a match to TRBD1. V lost 4 bases and J lost 2; bases outside the gene matches: 6. The CDR3 extends over 14 amino acids. Germline-derived CDR1 and CDR2 are SGHRS and YFSETQ.